This TCR beta chain stems from a study of blood T cell repertoires in COVID-19. Method: immunoSEQ multiplex PCR; TCRdb's copy keeps in-frame clones and lacks some. The sample gives 300,000 to 350,000 clones, 87% of which show up once; 2% to 3% is in the top ten. The CDR3 length is 20 residues. V was pared by 0 bases and J by 0 bases, with 13 bases of the junction left unmatched. Germline V gives CDR1 LGHNT, CDR2 FRNRAP. In its sample, this clone was seen a few times. Sequenced sample: peripheral blood. This receptor was identified in a man aged 18 to 29 with active or convalescent COVID-19. V is TRBV12-5 and J is TRBJ2-7, with 11 bases that match TRBD2. CDR3 protein: CASGLVSVGLAGGSSYEQYF. The CDR3 DNA reads TGTGCTAGTGGTTTGGTATCAGTCGGACTAGCGGGCGGGAGCTCCTACGAGCAGTACTTC.